Listed below are T cell receptor beta chains from one sample, sequenced in a study of blood T cell repertoires in COVID-19. Sequenced by immunoSEQ multiplex PCR; TCRdb stores in-frame clones only, minus some. The sample consists of some 300,000 clones, just under 90% of them appearing once. The sequencing sample was made of peripheral blood. Receptor source: a woman aged 50 to 60 with COVID-19, enrolled during active disease. CDR3s include the opening cysteine and the closing phenylalanine or tryptophan. The order of the fields is CDR3 protein, CDR3 DNA, D gene, clone size, V gene, J gene. A D gene is named only where the DNA matches it firmly. The size field is filled for only some rows; it gives once, few, many or a size class.

cdr3_aa: CASSPYRGSGNTIYF
cdr3_nt: TGTGCCAGCAGCCCGTACAGGGGTTCTGGAAACACCATATATTTT
d_call: TRBD1
clone_size: -
v_call: TRBV5-8
j_call: TRBJ1-3

cdr3_aa: CASSFSGGPQETQYF
cdr3_nt: TGTGCCAGCAGCTTTAGCGGGGGCCCCCAAGAGACCCAGTACTTC
d_call: TRBD2
clone_size: -
v_call: TRBV5-4
j_call: TRBJ2-5

cdr3_aa: CAWKEDSSYNEQFF
cdr3_nt: TGTGCCTGGAAAGAGGATAGCTCCTACAATGAGCAGTTCTTC
d_call: -
clone_size: -
v_call: TRBV30
j_call: TRBJ2-1

cdr3_aa: CASSLDPRAGGISYEQYF
cdr3_nt: TGTGCCAGCAGCTTAGATCCCCGAGCAGGGGGCATCTCCTACGAGCAGTACTTC
d_call: TRBD1
clone_size: -
v_call: TRBV11-3
j_call: TRBJ2-7

cdr3_aa: CASSLSVWRQYTGELFF
cdr3_nt: TGTGCCAGCAGTTTATCGGTATGGCGGCAATACACCGGGGAGCTGTTTTTT
d_call: -
clone_size: -
v_call: TRBV27
j_call: TRBJ2-2

cdr3_aa: CASSPNRGRMNTEAFF
cdr3_nt: TGTGCCAGCAGTCCTAACAGGGGCCGGATGAACACTGAAGCTTTCTTT
d_call: TRBD1
clone_size: -
v_call: TRBV2
j_call: TRBJ1-1

cdr3_aa: CASGTSGSFEQYF
cdr3_nt: TGTGCCAGCGGGACTAGCGGGAGTTTCGAGCAGTACTTC
d_call: TRBD2
clone_size: -
v_call: TRBV7-6
j_call: TRBJ2-7

cdr3_aa: CASSLDTGTAQHF
cdr3_nt: TGTGCCAGCAGCTTGGACACCGGGACAGCCCAGCATTTT
d_call: TRBD1
clone_size: -
v_call: TRBV7-9
j_call: TRBJ1-5

cdr3_aa: CASSFGRGGGYTF
cdr3_nt: TGCGCCAGCAGCTTCGGGCGGGGCGGTGGCTACACCTTC
d_call: -
clone_size: -
v_call: TRBV5-1
j_call: TRBJ1-2

cdr3_aa: CASFLPGQGTDTQYF
cdr3_nt: TGTGCCAGCTTTCTACCGGGACAGGGGACAGATACGCAGTATTTT
d_call: TRBD1
clone_size: -
v_call: TRBV2
j_call: TRBJ2-3

cdr3_aa: CASSVTDRVMNTEAFF
cdr3_nt: TGTGCCAGCAGCGTCACGGACAGAGTCATGAACACTGAAGCTTTCTTT
d_call: -
clone_size: -
v_call: TRBV9
j_call: TRBJ1-1

cdr3_aa: CASSLDLIGAIYF
cdr3_nt: TGCGCCAGCAGCTTGGATCTAATCGGGGCCATATATTTT
d_call: -
clone_size: once
v_call: TRBV5-1
j_call: TRBJ1-3

cdr3_aa: CASSSDRGRTGELFF
cdr3_nt: TGTGCCAGCAGCTCTGACAGGGGGCGAACCGGGGAGCTGTTTTTT
d_call: TRBD1
clone_size: few
v_call: TRBV11-2
j_call: TRBJ2-2

cdr3_aa: CATSDLLGGIETQYF
cdr3_nt: TGTGCCACCAGTGATCTATTAGGGGGTATTGAGACCCAGTACTTC
d_call: -
clone_size: -
v_call: TRBV24-1
j_call: TRBJ2-5

cdr3_aa: CASSDLGTSHEQYF
cdr3_nt: TGTGCCAGCAGTGATTTAGGGACTAGTCACGAGCAGTACTTC
d_call: TRBD2
clone_size: few
v_call: TRBV2
j_call: TRBJ2-7

cdr3_aa: CASGIGTHNSPLHF
cdr3_nt: TGTGCTAGTGGTATCGGGACTCATAATTCACCCCTCCACTTT
d_call: -
clone_size: -
v_call: TRBV12-5
j_call: TRBJ1-6

cdr3_aa: CASSTQGDTEAFF
cdr3_nt: TGTGCCAGCAGCACTCAAGGGGACACTGAAGCTTTCTTT
d_call: -
clone_size: -
v_call: TRBV7-2
j_call: TRBJ1-1

cdr3_aa: CASSHRTSRNTEAFF
cdr3_nt: TGTGCCAGCAGTCATCGGACAAGTCGTAACACTGAAGCTTTCTTT
d_call: -
clone_size: -
v_call: TRBV19
j_call: TRBJ1-1

cdr3_aa: CASAGFSTRNEQFF
cdr3_nt: TGTGCCAGTGCCGGGTTTTCTACCCGCAATGAGCAGTTCTTC
d_call: -
clone_size: -
v_call: TRBV25-1
j_call: TRBJ2-1

cdr3_aa: CAWSVLGQDFSYEQYF
cdr3_nt: TGTGCCTGGAGTGTACTAGGACAGGATTTCTCCTACGAGCAGTACTTC
d_call: TRBD1
clone_size: -
v_call: TRBV30
j_call: TRBJ2-7

cdr3_aa: CASSFRRDHTEAFF
cdr3_nt: TGTGCCAGCAGCTTCCGCAGGGATCACACTGAAGCTTTCTTT
d_call: -
clone_size: once
v_call: TRBV11-2
j_call: TRBJ1-1

cdr3_aa: CAWSVDSGSGYTQYF
cdr3_nt: TGTGCCTGGAGTGTTGATAGCGGGAGCGGTTATACGCAGTATTTT
d_call: TRBD2
clone_size: -
v_call: TRBV30
j_call: TRBJ2-3

cdr3_aa: CASSSDLRGGEQFF
cdr3_nt: TGTGCCAGCAGCTCCGACTTACGGGGGGGTGAGCAGTTCTTC
d_call: TRBD2
clone_size: -
v_call: TRBV11-2
j_call: TRBJ2-1

cdr3_aa: CASIRGGTSGQETQYF
cdr3_nt: TGTGCCAGCATAAGGGGGGGGACTAGCGGCCAAGAGACCCAGTACTTC
d_call: TRBD2
clone_size: -
v_call: TRBV2
j_call: TRBJ2-5

cdr3_aa: CASSRTDNTGELFF
cdr3_nt: TGTGCCAGCAGCCGGACAGATAACACCGGGGAGCTGTTTTTT
d_call: -
clone_size: -
v_call: TRBV11-1
j_call: TRBJ2-2

cdr3_aa: CASSLASTAAYEQYF
cdr3_nt: TGTGCTAGCAGCTTAGCCTCGACAGCTGCCTACGAGCAGTACTTC
d_call: -
clone_size: -
v_call: TRBV7-7
j_call: TRBJ2-7

cdr3_aa: CASSGQVLGTDTQYF
cdr3_nt: TGCGCCAGCAGCGGACAAGTCCTAGGCACAGATACGCAGTATTTT
d_call: -
clone_size: once
v_call: TRBV5-1
j_call: TRBJ2-3

cdr3_aa: CASSLNWAQPQHF
cdr3_nt: TGTGCCAGCAGCTTAAATTGGGCTCAGCCCCAGCATTTT
d_call: -
clone_size: many
v_call: TRBV11-3
j_call: TRBJ1-5

cdr3_aa: CASSQRTSGNNEQFF
cdr3_nt: TGTGCCAGCAGCCAACGGACTAGCGGGAACAATGAGCAGTTCTTC
d_call: TRBD2
clone_size: once
v_call: TRBV7-8
j_call: TRBJ2-1

cdr3_aa: CSASGQANYGYTF
cdr3_nt: TGCAGTGCTAGTGGACAGGCTAACTATGGCTACACCTTC
d_call: TRBD1
clone_size: -
v_call: TRBV20-1
j_call: TRBJ1-2

cdr3_aa: CASSIWQEANTEAFF
cdr3_nt: TGTGCCAGTAGTATATGGCAGGAGGCGAACACTGAAGCTTTCTTT
d_call: -
clone_size: -
v_call: TRBV19
j_call: TRBJ1-1

cdr3_aa: CASSLAGTDNQPQHF
cdr3_nt: TGTGCCAGCAGCTTAGCAGGGACAGATAATCAGCCCCAGCATTTT
d_call: TRBD1
clone_size: -
v_call: TRBV7-2
j_call: TRBJ1-5

cdr3_aa: CASSPSPGQPTYEQYF
cdr3_nt: TGTGCCAGCAGCCCGTCACCGGGACAGCCGACATACGAGCAGTACTTC
d_call: TRBD1
clone_size: -
v_call: TRBV27
j_call: TRBJ2-7

cdr3_aa: CASSLGQGAGGYTF
cdr3_nt: TGTGCCAGCAGCTTAGGCCAGGGGGCCGGTGGCTACACCTTC
d_call: TRBD1
clone_size: -
v_call: TRBV11-3
j_call: TRBJ1-2

cdr3_aa: CASSTPTHIHTQYF
cdr3_nt: TGTGCCAGCAGCACACCAACCCACATACATACGCAGTATTTT
d_call: -
clone_size: -
v_call: TRBV21-1
j_call: TRBJ2-3

cdr3_aa: CASRTTLAEYTDTQYF
cdr3_nt: TGTGCCAGCAGAACGACCCTAGCGGAATACACAGATACGCAGTATTTT
d_call: TRBD2
clone_size: -
v_call: TRBV27
j_call: TRBJ2-3

cdr3_aa: CASSKRTDDNSPLHF
cdr3_nt: TGCGCCAGCAGCAAAAGGACAGACGATAATTCACCCCTCCACTTT
d_call: -
clone_size: -
v_call: TRBV5-1
j_call: TRBJ1-6

cdr3_aa: CASSFGPPGILLSSGNTIYF
cdr3_nt: TGCGCCAGCAGCTTTGGCCCCCCCGGGATACTGCTTAGTTCGGGAAACACCATATATTTT
d_call: -
clone_size: -
v_call: TRBV5-1
j_call: TRBJ1-3

cdr3_aa: CASSQGTIPTYEQYF
cdr3_nt: TGTGCCAGCAGCCAGGGGACTATTCCCACCTACGAGCAGTACTTC
d_call: TRBD2
clone_size: few
v_call: TRBV3-1/TRBV3-2
j_call: TRBJ2-7

cdr3_aa: CSVEIVTGDFYGYTF
cdr3_nt: TGCAGCGTTGAGATTGTGACAGGGGACTTTTATGGCTACACCTTC
d_call: TRBD1
clone_size: -
v_call: TRBV29-1
j_call: TRBJ1-2

cdr3_aa: CASSAIAGSYNEQFF
cdr3_nt: TGCGCCAGCAGCGCGATAGCGGGGTCCTACAATGAGCAGTTCTTC
d_call: TRBD2
clone_size: -
v_call: TRBV4-3
j_call: TRBJ2-1

cdr3_aa: CASSSGDSLTDTQYF
cdr3_nt: TGTGCCAGCAGCTCAGGGGACAGTCTCACAGATACGCAGTATTTT
d_call: TRBD1
clone_size: once
v_call: TRBV7-9
j_call: TRBJ2-3

cdr3_aa: CASSRTDGRLGNSPLHF
cdr3_nt: TGCGCCAGCAGTCGGACGGATGGGAGGTTGGGGAATTCACCCCTCCACTTT
d_call: -
clone_size: -
v_call: TRBV10-1
j_call: TRBJ1-6

cdr3_aa: CASSLVGGHEQYF
cdr3_nt: TGTGCCAGCAGCTTGGTCGGGGGTCACGAGCAGTACTTC
d_call: -
clone_size: -
v_call: TRBV5-6
j_call: TRBJ2-7

cdr3_aa: CASSLGGTASYEQYF
cdr3_nt: TGCGCCAGCAGCTTGGGGGGGACAGCTTCCTACGAGCAGTACTTC
d_call: TRBD1
clone_size: -
v_call: TRBV5-1
j_call: TRBJ2-7

cdr3_aa: CATAQSGASEQFF
cdr3_nt: TGTGCCACCGCCCAATCTGGGGCGAGTGAGCAGTTCTTC
d_call: -
clone_size: -
v_call: TRBV24-1
j_call: TRBJ2-1

cdr3_aa: CASSLELLAGDHEQYF
cdr3_nt: TGTGCCAGCAGCTTGGAACTACTAGCGGGAGATCACGAGCAGTACTTC
d_call: TRBD2
clone_size: -
v_call: TRBV5-8
j_call: TRBJ2-7

cdr3_aa: CACERTELGPQHF
cdr3_nt: TGTGCGTGCGAGCGGACAGAACTAGGGCCCCAGCATTTT
d_call: -
clone_size: -
v_call: TRBV19
j_call: TRBJ1-5

cdr3_aa: CASSPWEFTKNIQYF
cdr3_nt: TGTGCCAGCAGCCCCTGGGAGTTTACGAAAAACATTCAGTACTTC
d_call: -
clone_size: -
v_call: TRBV5-4
j_call: TRBJ2-4

cdr3_aa: CATSDPGTSGHNEQFF
cdr3_nt: TGTGCCACCAGTGATCCCGGGACTAGCGGCCACAATGAGCAGTTCTTC
d_call: TRBD2
clone_size: -
v_call: TRBV24-1
j_call: TRBJ2-1

cdr3_aa: CASSYPGVGTEAFF
cdr3_nt: TGTGCCAGCAGTTACCCGGGGGTGGGCACTGAAGCTTTCTTT
d_call: -
clone_size: -
v_call: TRBV6-5
j_call: TRBJ1-1

cdr3_aa: CASSYSGGIYDEQYF
cdr3_nt: TGTGCCAGCAGTTACTCGGGCGGGATTTATGACGAGCAGTACTTC
d_call: -
clone_size: -
v_call: TRBV6-2/TRBV6-3
j_call: TRBJ2-7

cdr3_aa: CASSIDSRSGYTF
cdr3_nt: TGTGCCAGTAGTATAGATTCCCGTTCTGGCTACACCTTC
d_call: -
clone_size: -
v_call: TRBV19
j_call: TRBJ1-2

cdr3_aa: CASSSGGPYNEQFF
cdr3_nt: TGTGCCAGCAGTTCGGGAGGGCCCTACAATGAGCAGTTCTTC
d_call: TRBD2
clone_size: -
v_call: TRBV27
j_call: TRBJ2-1

cdr3_aa: CASSPGTSGANEQFF
cdr3_nt: TGTGCCAGCAGCCCGGGGACTAGCGGGGCTAATGAGCAGTTCTTC
d_call: TRBD2
clone_size: -
v_call: TRBV7-9
j_call: TRBJ2-1

cdr3_aa: CASRAFQGARDEAFF
cdr3_nt: TGTGCCAGCCGGGCATTTCAGGGGGCTCGGGATGAAGCTTTCTTT
d_call: TRBD1
clone_size: -
v_call: TRBV6-5
j_call: TRBJ1-1

cdr3_aa: CAQSEEWGGNSPLHF
cdr3_nt: TGTGCGCAAAGTGAAGAGTGGGGGGGAAATTCACCCCTCCACTTT
d_call: -
clone_size: -
v_call: TRBV2
j_call: TRBJ1-6

cdr3_aa: CASSMGLSQNEQFF
cdr3_nt: TGTGCCAGCAGCATGGGACTATCTCAGAATGAGCAGTTCTTC
d_call: TRBD2
clone_size: -
v_call: TRBV11-1
j_call: TRBJ2-1

cdr3_aa: CASSESDREHGYTF
cdr3_nt: TGCGCCAGCAGTGAGTCGGACAGGGAGCATGGCTACACCTTC
d_call: TRBD1
clone_size: -
v_call: TRBV10-1
j_call: TRBJ1-2

cdr3_aa: CASSTGTGGHEQFF
cdr3_nt: TGCGCCAGCAGCACCGGGACAGGGGGACATGAGCAGTTCTTC
d_call: TRBD1
clone_size: few
v_call: TRBV5-1
j_call: TRBJ2-1